Each of the 22 T cell receptor beta chains below was sequenced from the same sample in a study of TIL therapy for anti-PD-1-resistant metastatic lung cancer. The sample's time point: pre-treatment sample, taken before nivolumab and TIL therapy. Most excised metastases sampled were pleural nodules or supraclavicular lymph nodes. The libraries were made with immunoSEQ v3. Measured with immunoSEQ multiplex PCR; TCRdb has only the in-frame clones, and not every one. The table has about 6,300 clones, 66% seen once. The sequencing here drew on tumor tissue, taken at baseline. The receptors originated from a person aged 25-85 years with non-small cell lung cancer.

This chain joins TRBV12-5 and TRBJ2-1; 8 nucleotides match TRBD2. The CDR3 contains 15 residues. Trimming removed 4 bases from V and 6 bases from J; junction bases left unmatched: 8. CDR1 is LGHNT and CDR2 is FRNRAP in the germline V gene. For the CDR3, the DNA is TGTGCTAGTGGTTCTCCGGGACTAGTCGGCAATGAGCAGTTCTTC. Translating it yields CASGSPGLVGNEQFF.

V gene TRBV20-1 combines with J gene TRBJ1-5, with D possibly being TRBD1 (5 bases). Trimming pared 3 bases from V and 2 bases from J, leaving 14 bases between. CDR1 is DFQATT, CDR2 SNEGSKA, per germline (reference sequence). This CDR3 has 15 amino acids. In DNA form, the CDR3 reads TGCAGTGCTAGTCTATGGGGCGGTGGCAATCAGCCCCAGCATTTT. This sequence encodes CSASLWGGGNQPQHF.

V gene TRBV6-5 combines with J gene TRBJ2-3, with a weak D call TRBD2 (6 bases). Germline lookup yields CDR1 MNHEY and CDR2 SVGAGI. The CDR3 contains 15 residues. V was clipped by 2 bases and J by 2 bases, with 11 bases between them. The CDR3 DNA reads TGTGCCAGCAGTTACGGGTGGGGGGACACAGATACGCAGTATTTT. It is translated as CASSYGWGDTDTQYF.

This rearrangement joins TRBV6-5 to TRBJ2-6; 9 positions match TRBD1. After removal of 7 bases from V and 0 bases from J, the junction contained 1 base not matched to a gene. CDR1 is MNHEY, CDR2 SVGAGI, per germline. The CDR3 totals 15 residues. Here the CDR3 reads CASMTGGSGANVLTF. Written as DNA, the CDR3 is TGTGCCAGCATGACAGGGGGCTCTGGGGCCAACGTCCTGACTTTC.

V gene TRBV27 combines with J gene TRBJ2-7; D call uncertain. The CDR3 has 14 amino acids. The ends were cut back, 6 bases at V and 6 bases at J, with 18 bases in the middle. Per germline, CDR1 MNHEY and CDR2 SMNVEV (reference sequence). As DNA, the CDR3 is TGTGCCAGCAGCTTCGGGCTGTCCTACGCCGAGCAGTACTTC. Translating gives CASSFGLSYAEQYF.

Only a few counts were recorded for this clone. This chain joins TRBV7-8 and TRBJ2-5; TRBD2 agrees at 8 bases. Germline lookup yields CDR1 SGHVS and CDR2 FQNEAQ. The J segment lost 0 bases and the V segment lost 1 base, leaving 7 bases of the junction unmatched. The length of the CDR3 is 17 residues. CDR3 sequence reads: CASSLVPGRGDQETQYF. The CDR3 bases are TGTGCCAGCAGCTTAGTTCCCGGGCGGGGGGACCAAGAGACCCAGTACTTC.

The chain couples TRBV4-1 to TRBJ2-3; either TRBD1 or TRBD2 may supply D (5 bases each). With 1 base removed from V and 8 bases from J, the gap between germline ends came to 22 bases. The length of the CDR3 is 17 residues. CDR1 and CDR2 (germline): MGHRA, YSYEKL. The CDR3, as DNA: TGCGCCAGCAGCCAAGCGACTGGATACGGGGCCCGGACTACGCAGTATTTT. Translated: CASSQATGYGARTTQYF.

CDR3 residues: CAWRLAGGNEQFF. The CDR3 nucleotides are TGTGCCTGGCGACTAGCGGGAGGAAATGAGCAGTTCTTC. J is TRBJ2-1 and V is TRBV30; TRBD2 agrees at 13 bases. Germline CDR1 reads GTSNPN; CDR2 reads SVGIG (reference sequence). Unmatched junction bases numbered 2, after V lost 5 bases and J lost 7 bases. The CDR3 is 13 residues long.

The V call is TRBV5-6, the J call TRBJ2-3; D gene uncertain. The CDR3 consists of 12 residues. Trimming removed 1 base at V and 11 bases at J, with 11 bases between. Germline V gives CDR1 SGHDT, CDR2 YYEEEE. The CDR3 protein is CASSLSIQMQYF. Written as DNA, the CDR3 is TGTGCCAGCAGCTTGTCTATACAGATGCAGTATTTT. Supplemented by reference TRBV5-6 and TRBJ2-3, the full variable domain reads DAGVTQSPTHLIKTRGQQVTLRCSPKSGHDTVSWYQQALGQGPQFIFQYYEEEERQRGNFPDRFSGHQFPNYSSELNVNALLLGDSALYLCASSLSIQMQYFGPGTRLTVL.

This chain uses TRBV19 with TRBJ2-1, with TRBD2 matching 12 bases. The CDR3 loop spans 19 amino acids. Germline CDR1 LNHDA, CDR2 SQIVND (reference sequence). Trimming at V came to 5 bases and at J to 2 bases, leaving 13 bases not matched to a gene. The CDR3 DNA reads as TGTGCCAGTAGTGTCCCAGTCCTCGCTAGCGGGAGGGCCTACAATGAGCAGTTCTTC. Amino acids: CASSVPVLASGRAYNEQFF.

This clone appeared a few times. The J gene is TRBJ1-1, the V gene TRBV5-6; D might be TRBD1 (6 bases). The germline V gene encodes CDR1 SGHDT and CDR2 YYEEEE. V was pared by 4 bases and J by 8 bases, with 15 bases between. There are 13 residues in the CDR3. The CDR3 DNA reads as TGTGCCAGCAGCCATTTACAGGGCGGGGAAGCTTTCTTT. This encodes CASSHLQGGEAFF.

This clone was found a few times. The chain carries TRBV3-1 (or the pseudogene TRBV3-2) and TRBJ2-1, with 11 bases fitting TRBD2. V lost 4 bases to trimming and J lost 9 bases; unmatched junction nucleotides: 8. Germline values: CDR1 LGHDT, CDR2 YNNKEL (reference sequence). The CDR3 contains 15 residues. The CDR3 DNA reads TGTGCCAGCAGCCCCGTACTAGCGGGGGAGGGTGAGCAGTTCTTC. This sequence encodes CASSPVLAGEGEQFF.

This rearrangement joins TRBV29-1 to TRBJ2-7, with no clear D. Between the trimmed V and J ends, which lost 2 bases and 7 bases, there was a span of 9 bases. Germline values: CDR1 SQVTM, CDR2 ANQGSEA. This CDR3 contains 11 residues. CDR3 in DNA: TGCAGCGTTGAAATCTCGTGGGAGCAGTACTTC. Translating it yields CSVEISWEQYF.

The CDR3 sequence is CSSSFGAESSYNSPLHF. The CDR3 DNA sequence: TGTTCCAGCAGCTTTGGGGCGGAGAGCTCCTATAATTCACCCCTCCACTTT. This chain links TRBV12-1 with TRBJ1-6. TRBV12-1 is shown as a pseudogene. CDR3 size: 17 residues.

The chain carries TRBV28 and TRBJ1-2, with D uncertain. V was cut by 5 bases and J by 10 bases, with 11 bases left in between. The V gene's germline CDR1 is MDHEN and CDR2 SYDVKM. The CDR3 is 11 residues long. This CDR3 reads CASSTIGYYTF. The CDR3 DNA is TGTGCCAGCAGTACCATTGGCTACTACACCTTC.

This clone was seen more than once but under ten times. The chain combines TRBV6-2 or TRBV6-3 with TRBJ1-5; 7 bases are shared with TRBD1. This CDR3 spans 16 amino acids. Germline assignment: CDR1 MNHEY and CDR2 SVGEGT. V gave up 4 bases and J gave up 6 bases; unmatched junction bases: 12. CDR3 residues: CASSSGTEGFGQPQHF. The CDR3, as DNA: TGTGCCAGCAGTTCCGGGACAGAGGGATTCGGTCAGCCCCAGCATTTT.

This clone appeared a single time. The chain links TRBV9 to TRBJ2-7, with 7 bases identical to TRBD2. The length of the CDR3 is 16 residues. V lost 3 bases to trimming and J lost 4 bases; unmatched junction nucleotides: 13. Germline V gene lookup returns CDR1 SGDLS and CDR2 YYNGEE. The CDR3 reads CASSGGSTSPYYEQYF. The CDR3 DNA sequence: TGTGCCAGCAGCGGAGGGTCGACTAGCCCCTATTACGAGCAGTACTTC.

The chain has TRBV7-6 and TRBJ1-5, with no clear D. Trimming left V 5 bases short and J 5 bases short, with 16 bases between. The CDR3 covers 15 residues. Germline-derived CDR1 and CDR2 are SGHVS and FNYEAQ. The DNA for the CDR3 is TGTGCCAGCAGCCCCCATGGAGGGAGCCATCAGCCCCAGCATTTT. It is translated as CASSPHGGSHQPQHF.

CDR3 protein: CASSWGQGSGGYTF. Written as DNA, the CDR3 is TGTGCCAGCAGCTGGGGACAGGGAAGTGGTGGCTACACCTTC. This rearrangement joins TRBV9 to TRBJ1-2; 9 bases map to TRBD1. V lost 4 bases to trimming and J lost 7 bases; unmatched junction nucleotides: 8. The CDR3 contains 14 residues. Germline V CDR1 and CDR2: SGDLS, YYNGEE. The full variable domain, its missing parts supplied by reference TRBV9 and TRBJ1-2, is DSGVTQTPKHLITATGQRVTLRCSPRSGDLSVYWYQQSLDQGLQFLIQYYNGEERAKGNILERFSAQQFPDLHSELNLSSLELGDSALYFCASSWGQGSGGYTFGSGTRLTVV.

Relative to its sample, this clone is large. The chain links TRBV10-3 to TRBJ1-4, with 8 bases that match TRBD1. The germline CDR1 and CDR2 sequences are ENHRY and SYGVKD. The junction had 0 bases not matched to a gene; V was cut back by 0 bases and J by 3 bases. The CDR3 contains 15 residues. The CDR3 DNA reads as TGTGCCATCAGTGAGTCGACAGGGGCTAATGAAAAACTGTTTTTT. Translation gives CAISESTGANEKLFF.

The rearrangement joins TRBV3-1 (or the pseudogene TRBV3-2) to TRBJ2-1; D unresolved. Germline loops: CDR1 LGHDT, CDR2 YNNKEL (reference sequence). The CDR3 is 14 amino acids. V gave up 2 bases and J gave up 6 bases, with 11 bases separating them. CDR3 sequence (DNA): TGTGCCAGCAGCCAATTCCTGTCTTCCAATGAGCAGTTCTTC. It yields the protein CASSQFLSSNEQFF.

The rearrangement links TRBV10-2 to TRBJ2-1, with D perhaps matching TRBD1 or TRBD2 (6 bases each). Germline V gene sequence: CDR1 WSHSY, CDR2 SAAADI. This CDR3 has 14 residues. V shed 7 bases and J shed 2 bases, with 12 bases lying between them. CDR3: CASMRGVTYNEQFF. In nucleotides, the CDR3 is TGCGCCAGCATGAGGGGGGTAACCTACAATGAGCAGTTCTTC.